Shown below are 4 T cell receptor beta chains from a single sample sequenced in a study of T cells in Graves' hyperthyroidism and ophthalmopathy. Amplification of TCR beta CDR3 regions used RNA as the template. Researchers ran a first-round RT-PCR on the TCR CDR3 using the HTBI primer set. TCRdb recomputed calls from the multiplex PCR reads with MiXCR, one row per CDR3 protein. Among approximately 740,000 distinct CDR3 sequences listed, 12% to 15% were seen once. Sequenced input: blood. The receptors come from a young woman with Graves' hyperthyroidism.

This clonotype was picked up many times. This chain connects TRBV28 to TRBJ1-6; 11 nucleotides agree with TRBD1. The germline V gene has CDR1 MDHEN and CDR2 SYDVKM. Germline trimming cut 8 bases from V and 13 bases from J; bases unmatched to any gene: 4. This CDR3 has 12 residues. CDR3 nucleotides: TGTGCCAGCGGACAGGGGGCTTGGCCCCTCCACTTT. Translation: CASGQGAWPLHF. The full variable domain, in which reference TRBV28 and TRBJ1-6 provide the parts outside the CDR3, is DVKVTQSSRYLVKRTGEKVFLECVQDMDHENMFWYRQDPGLGLRLIYFSYDVKMKEKGDIPEGYSVSREKKERFSLILESASTNQTSMYLCASGQGAWPLHFGNGTRLTVT.

This clonotype has only one observation. The rearrangement joins TRBV6-1 to TRBJ1-5, with 12 bases aligning to TRBD1. V was pared by 4 bases and J by 5 bases, with 6 bases of the junction left unmatched. Germline CDR1 MNHNS, CDR2 SASEGT. The CDR3 has 16 residues. The CDR3 coding sequence is TGTGCCAGCAGTGTGCGGGGACAGGGGGCTTATCAGCCCCAGCATTTT. It yields the protein CASSVRGQGAYQPQHF.

The chain combines TRBV18 with TRBJ1-2; 8 bases align to TRBD1. The germline V gene encodes CDR1 KGHSH and CDR2 LQKENI. The CDR3 spans 15 residues. Germline trimming cut 3 bases from V and 5 bases from J; bases unmatched to any gene: 8. The CDR3 is CASSPQGTGPYGYTF. CDR3 nucleotides: TGTGCCAGCTCACCTCAAGGGACAGGACCATATGGCTACACCTTC.

This clonotype was seen many times. The rearrangement joins TRBV5-1 to TRBJ1-1; tentatively, D is TRBD1 (5 bases). Germline values: CDR1 SGHRS, CDR2 YFSETQ. Trimming took 0 bases from V and 5 from J, leaving 11 bases between them. The CDR3 sequence is 14 residues long. The CDR3 protein is CASSLASGGTEAFF. The CDR3 nucleotides read TGCGCCAGCAGCTTGGCCAGCGGGGGGACTGAAGCTTTCTTT.